This T cell receptor (beta chain) was sequenced for a study of CD8 T cells in ankylosing spondylitis. This CDR3 comprises 14 residues. From germline, CDR1 is MGHRA and CDR2 YSYEKL. V was clipped by 4 bases and J by 5 bases, with 14 bases between them. Notes on the study in general: Disease-linked clones reportedly showed significant enrichment in matched ankylosing spondylitis synovial fluid. Characteristic, it appeared, of ankylosing spondylitis blood was a TCR beta motif of several highly homologous variants.

A note on this clonotype: What it recognizes is unknown.

A quantitative 5'-RACE method, one with molecular barcodes, was used to make TCR beta libraries. TCRdb re-analysed the 5' RACE reads in MiXCR, keeping a single row per CDR3 protein. The sample has hundreds of thousands of distinct CDR3 sequences; about 10% are singletons. Sequenced sample: blood, either unsorted or a sorted T cell fraction (not recorded which). The chain has TRBV4-1 and TRBJ1-2; unclear D gene. The sequence was collected from a male donor with ankylosing spondylitis. The CDR3 nucleotides are TGCGCCAGCAGCCTCCGTGCAGACGATTATGGCTACACCTTC. Protein sequence: CASSLRADDYGYTF.